This TCR beta chain was captured by sequencing in a study of cytomegalovirus exposure and HLA in healthy donors. Whole-study results and caveats: An observed cluster of highly shared sequence variants was recorded as a likely sequencing artifact. Being productive about 90% or about 30% of the time was typical of most TCR beta V segments in an earlier analysis. Later analysis placed DRB1 highest and HLA-C lowest in TCR association rates, which differed by HLA locus.

This clone was counted a single time. The antigen is not known. V was shortened by 1 base and J by 8 bases, with 8 bases between the two germline ends. Looked up from germline, CDR1 is LGHNT and CDR2 is FRNRAP. There are 12 residues in the CDR3. The PCR made use of 60 Vbeta and 13 Jbeta primers. Using immunoSEQ multiplex PCR, the repertoire was profiled, and TCRdb retains in-frame clones only, with some absent. There are 130,000 or so clones in the sample; about two thirds occur only once, and roughly 4% lies in the top ten. Nominally healthy donors were sampled, though unrecorded immune exposures were likely.

This receptor was identified in a man in his fifties or sixties in good health and CMV-seropositive. The sequenced sample consisted of PBMCs. This chain links TRBV12-5 with TRBJ1-2; D is ambiguous. This chain's CDR3 is CASGLGEGGYTF. CDR3 DNA: TGTGCTAGTGGTTTGGGCGAGGGAGGCTACACCTTC.